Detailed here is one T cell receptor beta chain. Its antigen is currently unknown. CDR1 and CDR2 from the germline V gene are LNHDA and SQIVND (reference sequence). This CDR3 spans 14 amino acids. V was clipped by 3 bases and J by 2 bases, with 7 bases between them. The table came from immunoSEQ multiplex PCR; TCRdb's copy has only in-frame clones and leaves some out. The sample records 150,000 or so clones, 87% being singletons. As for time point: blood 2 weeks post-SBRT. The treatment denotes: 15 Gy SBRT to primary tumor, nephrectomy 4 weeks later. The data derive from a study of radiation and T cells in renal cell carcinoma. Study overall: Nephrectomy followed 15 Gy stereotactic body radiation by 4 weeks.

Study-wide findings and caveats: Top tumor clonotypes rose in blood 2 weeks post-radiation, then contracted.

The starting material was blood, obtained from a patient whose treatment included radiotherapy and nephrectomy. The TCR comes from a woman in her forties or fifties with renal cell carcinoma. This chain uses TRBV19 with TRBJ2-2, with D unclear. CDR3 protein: CASSISHNTGELFF. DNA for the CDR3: TGTGCCAGTAGTATCTCCCACAACACCGGGGAGCTGTTTTTT.